These 19 T cell receptor beta chains came from one sample sequenced in a study of T cells expressing NK-cell markers. From its re-call of the 5' RACE reads, TCRdb lists each CDR3 protein once, without DNA. The sample is made up of more than 400,000 distinct CDR3 sequences, and the top ten hold 6% to 8% of it. Sequencing used blood T cells: a sorted CD56 or NKG2C T cell subset, CD4+ or CD8+ T cells, or bulk PBMC T cells (not recorded which). The receptors come from a woman aged 18 to 75 in good health.

This chain uses TRBV29-1 with TRBJ2-7. Germline values: CDR1 SQVTM, CDR2 ANQGSEA. The CDR3 consists of 15 residues. The CDR3 sequence is CSVEIDRVNSYEQYF.

J is TRBJ1-5 and V is TRBV2; TCRdb selects TRBD1, and the lack of DNA leaves this call unchecked. This CDR3 contains 15 residues. Germline V gene sequence: CDR1 SNHLY, CDR2 FYNNEI. The CDR3 loop reads CASSAGGIGNQPQHF.

The chain combines TRBV9 with TRBJ2-1; TCRdb outputs TRBD1, but without DNA this stays unchecked. Germline V gene sequence: CDR1 SGDLS, CDR2 YYNGEE. This CDR3 region has 14 residues. The CDR3 here is CASSVDDRGLEQFF.

The gene calls are TRBV10-3 and TRBJ1-3; TCRdb's D gene call, TRBD1, goes unchecked for lack of DNA. The CDR3 contains 18 residues. Germline V lookup: CDR1 ENHRY, CDR2 SYGVKD. The CDR3 is CAISDLGQGAERGNTIYF.

The rearrangement uses TRBV7-8 and TRBJ2-7; with no DNA, the TCRdb D assignment of TRBD1 cannot be verified. The CDR3 is made up of 15 amino acids. Germline lookup yields CDR1 SGHVS and CDR2 FQNEAQ. The CDR3 reads CASSLTGGFTYEQYF. Together with reference TRBV7-8 and TRBJ2-7, the CDR3 gives the full variable domain: GAGVSQSPRYKVAKRGQDVALRCDPISGHVSLFWYQQALGQGPEFLTYFQNEAQLDKSGLPSDRFFAERPEGSVSTLKIQRTQQEDSAVYLCASSLTGGFTYEQYFGPGTRLTVT.

The chain couples TRBV11-2 to TRBJ2-3; TCRdb's D call, TRBD1, is unchecked because there is no DNA. Germline CDR1 SGHAT, CDR2 FQNNGV. There are 17 residues in the CDR3. The chain's CDR3 is CASSFQPPGFSTDTQYF.

V is TRBV12-3 or TRBV12-4 and J is TRBJ1-5; no DNA is available, so the TRBD1 call from TCRdb remains unchecked. The CDR3 consists of 15 residues. The chain's CDR3 is CASSRRQGGNQPQHF.

The J gene is TRBJ2-7, the V gene TRBV4-3; lacking DNA, the TRBD2 call made by TCRdb goes unchecked. CDR1 LGHNA and CDR2 YSLEER come from the germline V gene. CDR3 length: 16 amino acids. The chain's CDR3 is CASSQDGLAETYEQYF.

The chain joins TRBV9 to TRBJ2-5; TCRdb gives TRBD2 as the D gene, but with no DNA this cannot be confirmed. The germline V gene has CDR1 SGDLS and CDR2 YYNGEE. The CDR3 has 12 amino acids. This CDR3 reads CASGDSGETQYF.

The rearrangement joins TRBV28 to TRBJ1-6; the D call from TCRdb, TRBD1, cannot be confirmed without DNA. CDR1 and CDR2 (germline): MDHEN, SYDVKM. The CDR3 loop spans 17 amino acids. The CDR3 is CASRTPSGTAYNSPLHF.

The chain employs TRBV5-4 and TRBJ1-1; TCRdb picks TRBD1, but there is no DNA to check that call. The CDR3 covers 14 residues. Germline V CDR1 and CDR2: SGHNT, YYREEE (reference sequence). CDR3 region: CASGEGGPNTEAFF.

The chain employs TRBV7-2 and TRBJ2-3. Germline CDR1 SGHTA, CDR2 FQGNSA. This CDR3 is built from 16 residues. The CDR3 loop is CASSPGFTKRTDTQYF.

J is TRBJ2-1 and V is TRBV29-1; the TRBD1 assignment by TCRdb is unverifiable without DNA. Germline V gene data show CDR1 as SQVTM and CDR2 as ANQGSEA. This CDR3 spans 15 amino acids. This CDR3 reads CSVVDRAGFYNEQFF.

This chain links TRBV19 with TRBJ1-1. CDR1 is LNHDA, CDR2 SQIVND, per germline (reference sequence). CDR3 size: 14 residues. This CDR3 reads CASRNSAMNTEAFF.

The J gene is TRBJ2-1, the V gene TRBV20-1; the D call of TRBD1 rests on TCRdb alone, since no DNA is present to check it. Germline loops: CDR1 DFQATT, CDR2 SNEGSKA (reference sequence). The CDR3 runs 11 residues. The CDR3 reads CSARYREEQFF.

This chain links TRBV18 with TRBJ2-3. Germline V CDR1 and CDR2: KGHSH, LQKENI. This CDR3 contains 15 residues. The CDR3 sequence: CASSPPSVGTDTQYF.

The chain has TRBV7-9 and TRBJ2-3. CDR1 is SEHNR, CDR2 FQNEAQ, per germline (reference sequence). CDR3 size: 12 residues. The CDR3 sequence: CASSLMGYTQYF. The entire variable domain, with the rest obtained from reference TRBV7-9 and TRBJ2-3, is as follows: DTGVSQNPRHKITKRGQNVTFRCDPISEHNRLYWYRQTLGQGPEFLTYFQNEAQLEKSRLLSDRFSAERPKGSFSTLEIQRTEQGDSAMYLCASSLMGYTQYFGPGTRLTVL.

This chain uses TRBV12-3 or TRBV12-4 with TRBJ1-2. The CDR3 has 13 residues. The CDR3: CASSLRSEGGYTF.

This rearrangement joins TRBV4-3 to TRBJ2-1; the D call of TRBD1 rests on TCRdb alone, since no DNA is present to check it. Germline V gene sequence: CDR1 LGHNA, CDR2 YSLEER. CDR3 length: 15 amino acids. The CDR3 reads CASSQEGTGGGEQFF.